This T cell receptor (beta chain) is drawn from a study of T cells after yellow fever vaccination. Study outcomes and limitations: Few clonotypes appeared in both CD4 and CD8 compartments.

TCRdb passed the 5' RACE reads through MiXCR, listing each CDR3 protein once. The sample lists 200,000 to 300,000 distinct CDR3 sequences, approximately 3.8% occurring once. This clonotype was detected many times. Its specificity is not known. The V and J ends lost 1 base and 7 bases, in that order; junction bases with no gene match: 3. The CDR3 sequence is 14 residues long. Per germline, CDR1 LGHNA and CDR2 YNFKEQ. The sequences come from PBMCs, collected 15 days after the yellow fever booster vaccination. This clonotype was obtained from a man aged 18 to 30 who received the YFV17D yellow fever vaccine. The chain combines TRBV4-2 with TRBJ2-3; TRBD2 aligns across 9 bases. CDR3 nucleotides: TGTGCCAGCAGCCAAGGGACTAGCGTTAATACGCAGTATTTT. It encodes CASSQGTSVNTQYF.